This TCR beta chain stems from a study of OX40 agonist ivuxolimab in advanced cancers. Details on this clone: Antigen: not known.

Unmatched junction bases numbered 4, after V lost 2 bases and J lost 5 bases. Germline CDR1 is SGHRS and CDR2 is YFSETQ. The CDR3 extends over 14 amino acids. The assay was immunoSEQ multiplex PCR, and TCRdb's table has in-frame clones only and misses some. The table includes tens of thousands of clones, approximately 85% detected once. General observations from the study: Also present in some nonresponders was a low level of normalized T-cell clonal expansion.

The origin of this receptor is an adult with an advanced solid tumor such as melanoma, head and neck, liver or kidney cancer. V gene TRBV5-1 combines with J gene TRBJ2-7; 10 positions match TRBD1. Material: CD4+ or CD8+ T cells sorted from blood, obtained in a trial of the OX40 agonist ivuxolimab. The chain's CDR3 is CASSLGDRGDEQYF. The CDR3 region has the DNA TGCGCCAGCAGCTTAGGGGACAGGGGCGACGAGCAGTACTTC.